This T cell receptor (beta chain) appears in the sequencing data of a study of control samples from healthy donors and cancer patients. The CDR3 length is 13 residues. Germline V lookup: CDR1 MGHRA, CDR2 YSYEKL. Trimming removed 0 bases from V and 7 bases from J, with 9 bases in between. This table comes from immunoSEQ multiplex PCR, and its TCRdb copy is limited to in-frame clones, with some not included. The profile covers about 52,000 clones, with 90% to 95% appearing a single time and nearly 2.5% taken by the ten largest. The chain couples TRBV4-1 to TRBJ1-1, with D hard to call. This receptor was identified in a man younger than 40 in good health. The source material was blood. CDR3 DNA: TGCGCCAGCAGCCAAGATAGGGCGGGTGAAGCTTTCTTT. Encoded protein: CASSQDRAGEAFF.